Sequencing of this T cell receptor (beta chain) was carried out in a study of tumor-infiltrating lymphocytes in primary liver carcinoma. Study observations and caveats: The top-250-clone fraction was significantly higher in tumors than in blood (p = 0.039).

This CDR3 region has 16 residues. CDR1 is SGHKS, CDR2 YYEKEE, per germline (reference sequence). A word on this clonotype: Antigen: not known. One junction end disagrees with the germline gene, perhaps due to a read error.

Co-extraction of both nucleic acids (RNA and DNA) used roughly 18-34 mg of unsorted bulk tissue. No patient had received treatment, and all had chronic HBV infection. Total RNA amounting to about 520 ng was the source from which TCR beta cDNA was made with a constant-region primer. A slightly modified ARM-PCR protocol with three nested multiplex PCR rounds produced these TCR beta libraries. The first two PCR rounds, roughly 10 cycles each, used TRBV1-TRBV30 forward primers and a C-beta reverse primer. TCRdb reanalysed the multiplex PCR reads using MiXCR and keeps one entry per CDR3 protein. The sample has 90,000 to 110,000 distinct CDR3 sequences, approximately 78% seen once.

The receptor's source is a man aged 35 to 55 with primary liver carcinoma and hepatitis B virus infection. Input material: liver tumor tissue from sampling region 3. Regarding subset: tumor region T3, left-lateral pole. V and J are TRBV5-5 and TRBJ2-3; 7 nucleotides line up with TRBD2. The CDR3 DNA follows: TGTATCAGCAGGACCCTAAGAGGGAGGGGAACAGATACTCAGTTTTTT. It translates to CISRTLRGRGTDTQFF.